The clone carrying this T cell receptor beta chain was seen repeatedly, ten times or more. The CDR3 covers 12 residues. Germline assignment: CDR1 ENHRY and CDR2 SYGVKD. Trimming left V 10 bases short and J 3 bases short, with 12 bases between. The entire patient cohort was treatment-naive prior to thyroid surgery. Through MiXCR, TCRdb re-clonotyped the PCR reads. The table lists approximately 16,000 clones, approximately 20% of them singletons. This entry belongs to a study of metastatic and nonmetastatic thyroid tumors. Material for sequencing was blood. The source of this sequence is a female donor with papillary thyroid cancer or a benign thyroid nodule (not recorded which). Some clones in this sample may be carry-over from other donors' samples. The V gene is TRBV10-3, the J gene TRBJ2-5; tentative D call: TRBD2 (7 bases). In DNA form, the CDR3 reads TGTGCCACGGAAGGGGGGGAAGAGACCCAGTACTTC. This sequence encodes CATEGGEETQYF.